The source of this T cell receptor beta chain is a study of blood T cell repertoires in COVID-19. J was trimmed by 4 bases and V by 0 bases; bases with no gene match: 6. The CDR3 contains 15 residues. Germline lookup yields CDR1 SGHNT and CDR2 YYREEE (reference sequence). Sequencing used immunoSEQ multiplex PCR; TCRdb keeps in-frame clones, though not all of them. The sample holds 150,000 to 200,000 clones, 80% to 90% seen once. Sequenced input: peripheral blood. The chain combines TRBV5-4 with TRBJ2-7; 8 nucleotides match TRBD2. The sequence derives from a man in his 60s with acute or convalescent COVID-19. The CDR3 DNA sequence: TGTGCCAGCAGCTTGGCCCCGCGGGAGGCTTACGAGCAGTACTTC. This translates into CASSLAPREAYEQYF. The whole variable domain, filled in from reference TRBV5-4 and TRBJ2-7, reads ETGVTQSPTHLIKTRGQQVTLRCSSQSGHNTVSWYQQALGQGPQFIFQYYREEENGRGNFPPRFSGLQFPNYSSELNVNALELDDSALYLCASSLAPREAYEQYFGPGTRLTVT.